This TCR beta chain comes out of a study of PD-1 blockade in mismatch repair-deficient tumors. General study results and limits: Tumor-resident clones, often undetectable pretreatment in blood, expanded then contracted after pembrolizumab.

Germline V lookup: CDR1 SSHAT, CDR2 FNYEAQ (reference sequence). The CDR3 has 13 amino acids. Points on this clone: Its antigen is as yet unknown. One junction end disagrees with the germline gene, perhaps due to a read error.

Libraries were prepared by immunoSEQ multiplex PCR; TCRdb keeps only in-frame clonotypes and omits some of them. The top ten hold roughly 14% of the sample, which has 50,000 to 75,000 clones, 88% seen once. The receptor's source is an adult with mismatch repair-deficient cancer. This sequence joins TRBV7-7 and TRBJ2-5, with TRBD1 as a possible D gene (5 bases). This material consisted of peripheral blood, taken 52 weeks after starting pembrolizumab. The CDR3 is CASSLGAKETQYF. CDR3 nucleotide sequence: TGTGCTAGCAGCCTAGGGGCCAAAGAGACCCAGTACTTC. Full variable domain (outside the CDR3, taken from reference TRBV7-7 and TRBJ2-5): GAGVSQSPRYKVTKRGQDVTLRCDPISSHATLYWYQQALGQGPEFLTYFNYEAQPDKSGLPSDRFSAERPEGSISTLTIQRTEQRDSAMYRCASSLGAKETQYFGPGTRLLVL.